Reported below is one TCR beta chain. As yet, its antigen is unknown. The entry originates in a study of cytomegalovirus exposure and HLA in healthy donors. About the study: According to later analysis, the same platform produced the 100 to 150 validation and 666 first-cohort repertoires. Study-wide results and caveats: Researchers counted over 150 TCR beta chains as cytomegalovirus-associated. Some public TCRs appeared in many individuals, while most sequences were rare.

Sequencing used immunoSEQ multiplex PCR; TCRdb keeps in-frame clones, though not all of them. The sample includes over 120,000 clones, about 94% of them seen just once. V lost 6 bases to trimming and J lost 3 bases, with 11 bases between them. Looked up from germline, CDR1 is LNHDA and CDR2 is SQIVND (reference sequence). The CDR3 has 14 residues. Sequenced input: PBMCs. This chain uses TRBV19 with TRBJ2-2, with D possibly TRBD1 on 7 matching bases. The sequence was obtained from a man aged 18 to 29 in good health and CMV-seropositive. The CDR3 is CASSPRGDTGELFF. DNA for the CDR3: TGTGCCAGTAGCCCCAGGGGGGACACCGGGGAGCTGTTTTTT.